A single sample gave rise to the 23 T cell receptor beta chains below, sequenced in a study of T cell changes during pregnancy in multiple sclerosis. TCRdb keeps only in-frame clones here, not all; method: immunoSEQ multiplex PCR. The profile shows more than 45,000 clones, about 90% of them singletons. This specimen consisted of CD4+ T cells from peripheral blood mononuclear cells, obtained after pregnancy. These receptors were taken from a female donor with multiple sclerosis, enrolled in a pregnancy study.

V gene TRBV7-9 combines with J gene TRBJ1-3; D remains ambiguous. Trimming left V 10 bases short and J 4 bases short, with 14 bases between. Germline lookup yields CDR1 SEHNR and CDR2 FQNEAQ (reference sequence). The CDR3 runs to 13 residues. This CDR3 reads CATPGGPGNTIYF. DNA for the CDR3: TGTGCCACCCCGGGAGGGCCCGGAAACACCATATATTTT.

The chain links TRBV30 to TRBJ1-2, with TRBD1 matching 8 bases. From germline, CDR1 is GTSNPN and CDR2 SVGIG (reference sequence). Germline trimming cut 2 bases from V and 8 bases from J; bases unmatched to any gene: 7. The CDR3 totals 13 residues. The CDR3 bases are TGTGCCTGGAGTTCCACAGGGGGTGAGGGCTACACCTTC. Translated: CAWSSTGGEGYTF.

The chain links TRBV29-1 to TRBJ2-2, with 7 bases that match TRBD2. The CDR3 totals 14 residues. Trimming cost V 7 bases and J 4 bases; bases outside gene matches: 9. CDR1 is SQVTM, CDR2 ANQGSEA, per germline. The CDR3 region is CSAGGGSGTGELFF. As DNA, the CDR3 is TGCAGCGCCGGCGGGGGTTCGGGCACCGGGGAGCTGTTTTTT.

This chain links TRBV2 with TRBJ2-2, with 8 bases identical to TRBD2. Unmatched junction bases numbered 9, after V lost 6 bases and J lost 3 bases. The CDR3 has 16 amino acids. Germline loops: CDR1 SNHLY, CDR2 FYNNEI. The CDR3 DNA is TGTGCCAGCAGGAAGGTGACTAGCGCCTACACCGGGGAGCTGTTTTTT. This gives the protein CASRKVTSAYTGELFF.

CDR3 amino acids: CATSTFRDRGGYTF. The CDR3 region has the DNA TGTGCCACCAGCACCTTCCGGGACAGGGGTGGCTACACCTTC. The chain has TRBV15 and TRBJ1-2, with 10 positions matching TRBD1. Looked up from germline, CDR1 is LNHNV and CDR2 is YYDKDF (reference sequence). There are 14 residues in the CDR3. Trimming removed 4 bases from V and 7 bases from J; junction bases left unmatched: 6.

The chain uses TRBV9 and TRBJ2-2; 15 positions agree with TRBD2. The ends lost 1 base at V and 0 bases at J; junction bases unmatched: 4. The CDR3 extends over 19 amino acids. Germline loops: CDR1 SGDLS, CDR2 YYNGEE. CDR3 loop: CASSVLRTSGGANTGELFF. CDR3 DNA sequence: TGTGCCAGCAGCGTACTCAGGACTAGCGGGGGGGCGAACACCGGGGAGCTGTTTTTT.

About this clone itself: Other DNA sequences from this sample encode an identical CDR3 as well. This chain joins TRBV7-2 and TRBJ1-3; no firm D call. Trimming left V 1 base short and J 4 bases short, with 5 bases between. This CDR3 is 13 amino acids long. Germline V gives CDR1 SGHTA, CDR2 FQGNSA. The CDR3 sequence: CASSLVQGNTIYF. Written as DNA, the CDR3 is TGTGCCAGCAGCTTAGTACAGGGAAACACCATATATTTT.

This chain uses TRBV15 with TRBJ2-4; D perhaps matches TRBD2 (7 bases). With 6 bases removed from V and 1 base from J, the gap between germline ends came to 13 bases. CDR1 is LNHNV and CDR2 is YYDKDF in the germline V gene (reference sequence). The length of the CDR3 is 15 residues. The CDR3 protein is CATRRGGAAKNIQYF. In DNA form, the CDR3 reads TGTGCCACCAGGAGGGGGGGGGCCGCCAAAAACATTCAGTACTTC.

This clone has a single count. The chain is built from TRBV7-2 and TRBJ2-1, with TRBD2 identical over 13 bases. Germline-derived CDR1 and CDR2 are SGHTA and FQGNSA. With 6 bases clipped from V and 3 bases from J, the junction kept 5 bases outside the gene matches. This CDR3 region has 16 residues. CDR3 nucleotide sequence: TGTGCCAGCAGAGACGGGACTAGCGGGGACTACAATGAGCAGTTCTTC. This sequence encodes CASRDGTSGDYNEQFF. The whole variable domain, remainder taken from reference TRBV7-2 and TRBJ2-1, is GAGVSQSPSNKVTEKGKDVELRCDPISGHTALYWYRQSLGQGLEFLIYFQGNSAPDKSGLPSDRFSAERTGGSVSTLTIQRTQQEDSAVYLCASRDGTSGDYNEQFFGPGTRLTVL.

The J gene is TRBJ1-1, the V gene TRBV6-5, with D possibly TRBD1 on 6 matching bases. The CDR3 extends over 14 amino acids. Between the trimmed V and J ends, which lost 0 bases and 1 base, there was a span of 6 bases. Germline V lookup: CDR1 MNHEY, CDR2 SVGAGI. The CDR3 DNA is TGTGCCAGCAGTTACTCACAGGGGAACACTGAAGCTTTCTTT. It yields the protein CASSYSQGNTEAFF.

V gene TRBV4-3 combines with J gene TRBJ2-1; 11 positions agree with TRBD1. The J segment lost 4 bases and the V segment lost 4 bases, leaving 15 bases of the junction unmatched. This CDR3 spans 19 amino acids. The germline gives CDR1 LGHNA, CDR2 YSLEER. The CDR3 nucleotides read TGCGCCAGCAGCCCCCAATGGGCGGGGGGACAGGGGGGGTACAATGAGCAGTTCTTC. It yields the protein CASSPQWAGGQGGYNEQFF.

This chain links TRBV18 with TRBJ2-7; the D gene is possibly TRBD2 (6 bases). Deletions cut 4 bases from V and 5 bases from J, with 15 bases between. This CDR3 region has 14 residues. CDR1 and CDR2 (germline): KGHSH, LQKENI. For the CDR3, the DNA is TGTGCCAGCTCACGGGACTTCGGGTTCCACGAGCAGTACTTC. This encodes CASSRDFGFHEQYF. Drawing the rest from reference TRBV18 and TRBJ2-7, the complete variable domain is NAGVMQNPRHLVRRRGQEARLRCSPMKGHSHVYWYRQLPEEGLKFMVYLQKENIIDESGMPKERFSAEFPKEGPSILRIQQVVRGDSAAYFCASSRDFGFHEQYFGPGTRLTVT.

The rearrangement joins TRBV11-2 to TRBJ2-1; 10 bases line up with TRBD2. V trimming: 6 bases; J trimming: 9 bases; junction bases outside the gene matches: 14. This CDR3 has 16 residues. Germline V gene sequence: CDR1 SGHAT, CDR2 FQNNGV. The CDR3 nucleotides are TGTGCCAGCAGACACCTCGGAGCGGGGGGGCTGAGTGAGCAGTTCTTC. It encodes CASRHLGAGGLSEQFF.

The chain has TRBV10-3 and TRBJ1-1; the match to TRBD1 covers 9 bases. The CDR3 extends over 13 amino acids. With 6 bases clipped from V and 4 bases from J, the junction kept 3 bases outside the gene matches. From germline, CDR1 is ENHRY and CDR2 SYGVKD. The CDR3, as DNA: TGTGCCATCAGGGGGACAGGGAGCACTGAAGCTTTCTTT. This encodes CAIRGTGSTEAFF.

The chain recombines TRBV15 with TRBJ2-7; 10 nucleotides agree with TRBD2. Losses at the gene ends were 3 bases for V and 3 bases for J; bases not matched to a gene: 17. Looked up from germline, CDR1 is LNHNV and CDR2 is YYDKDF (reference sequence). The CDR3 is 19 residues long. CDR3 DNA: TGTGCCACCAGCAGCTACCCCCCACCTAGCGGGGGCCTTAACTACGAGCAGTACTTC. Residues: CATSSYPPPSGGLNYEQYF.

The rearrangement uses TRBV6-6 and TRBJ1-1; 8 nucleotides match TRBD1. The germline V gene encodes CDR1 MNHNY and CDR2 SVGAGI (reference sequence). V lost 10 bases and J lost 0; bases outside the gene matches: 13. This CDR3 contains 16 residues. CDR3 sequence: CATRRDRRNLNTEAFF. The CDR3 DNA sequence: TGTGCCACCAGGAGGGACAGGAGAAACTTGAACACTGAAGCTTTCTTT.

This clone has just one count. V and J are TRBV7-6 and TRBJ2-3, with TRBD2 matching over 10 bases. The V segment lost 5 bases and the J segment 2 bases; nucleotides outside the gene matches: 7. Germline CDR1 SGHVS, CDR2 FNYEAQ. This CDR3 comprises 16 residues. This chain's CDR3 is CASSQTTSGDTDTQYF. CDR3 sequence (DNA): TGTGCCAGCAGCCAAACAACTAGCGGGGACACAGATACGCAGTATTTT.

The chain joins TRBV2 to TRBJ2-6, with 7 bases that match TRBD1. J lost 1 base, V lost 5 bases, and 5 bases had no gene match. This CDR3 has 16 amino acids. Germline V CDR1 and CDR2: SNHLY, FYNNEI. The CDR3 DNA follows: TGTGCCAGCAGTTTTGCGACAGGGTCTGGGGCCAACGTCCTGACTTTC. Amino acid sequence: CASSFATGSGANVLTF.

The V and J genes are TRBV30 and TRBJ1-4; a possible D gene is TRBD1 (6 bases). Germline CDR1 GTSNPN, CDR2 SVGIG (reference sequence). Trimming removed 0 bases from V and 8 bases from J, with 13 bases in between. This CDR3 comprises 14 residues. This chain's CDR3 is CAWSVGGVLEKLFF. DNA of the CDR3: TGTGCCTGGAGTGTAGGGGGGGTTTTAGAAAAACTGTTTTTT. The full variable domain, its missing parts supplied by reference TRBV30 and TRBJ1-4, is SQTIHQWPATLVQPVGSPLSLECTVEGTSNPNLYWYRQAAGRGLQLLFYSVGIGQISSEVPQNLSASRPQDRQFILSSKKLLLSDSGFYLCAWSVGGVLEKLFFGSGTQLSVL.

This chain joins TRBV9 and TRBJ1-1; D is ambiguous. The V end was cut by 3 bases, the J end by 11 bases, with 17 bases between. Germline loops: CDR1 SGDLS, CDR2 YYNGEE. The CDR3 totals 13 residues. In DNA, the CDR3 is TGTGCCAGCAGCGCGATGAAGCAGGAGCGGGCTTTCTTT. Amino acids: CASSAMKQERAFF.

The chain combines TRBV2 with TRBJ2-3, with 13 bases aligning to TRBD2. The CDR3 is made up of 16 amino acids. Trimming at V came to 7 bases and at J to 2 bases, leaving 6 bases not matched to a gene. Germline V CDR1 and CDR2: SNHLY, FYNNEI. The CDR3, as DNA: TGTGCCAGCACCAGGACTAGCGGGGGTTCCACAGATACGCAGTATTTT. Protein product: CASTRTSGGSTDTQYF.

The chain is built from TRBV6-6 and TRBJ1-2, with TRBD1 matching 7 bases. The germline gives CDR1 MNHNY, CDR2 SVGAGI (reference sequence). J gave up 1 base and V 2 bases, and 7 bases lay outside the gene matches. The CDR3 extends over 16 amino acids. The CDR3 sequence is CASSYGFGTDNYGYTF. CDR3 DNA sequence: TGTGCCAGCAGTTACGGGTTTGGGACAGATAACTATGGCTACACCTTC.

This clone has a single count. DNA of the CDR3: TGTGCCAGCTCGCAGGACCGGACTAGCGGCACAGATACGCAGTATTTT. Its translation is CASSQDRTSGTDTQYF. The chain recombines TRBV18 with TRBJ2-3, with 9 bases matching TRBD2. CDR1 and CDR2 from the germline V gene are KGHSH and LQKENI. The CDR3 loop spans 16 amino acids. V was pared by 6 bases and J by 1 base, with 8 bases of the junction left unmatched.